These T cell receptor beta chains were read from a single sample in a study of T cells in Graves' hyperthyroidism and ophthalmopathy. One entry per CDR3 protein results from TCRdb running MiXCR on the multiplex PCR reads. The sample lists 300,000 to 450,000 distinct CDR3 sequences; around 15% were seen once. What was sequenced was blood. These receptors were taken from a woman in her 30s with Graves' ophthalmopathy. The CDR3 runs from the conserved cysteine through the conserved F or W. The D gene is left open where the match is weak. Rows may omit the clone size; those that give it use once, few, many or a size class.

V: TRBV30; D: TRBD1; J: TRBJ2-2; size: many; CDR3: CAVTRDRGFGGELFF; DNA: TGTGCCGTAACCCGGGACAGGGGATTCGGGGGGGAGCTGTTTTTT
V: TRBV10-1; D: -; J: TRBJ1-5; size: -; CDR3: CASSGGGFEDSHRNQPQHF; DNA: TGCGCCAGCAGTGGGGGGGGGTTCGAGGACAGCCACCGCAATCAGCCCCAGCATTTT
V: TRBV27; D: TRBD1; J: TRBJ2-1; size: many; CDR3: CASSPRTGQGLYEQFF; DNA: TGTGCCAGCAGCCCTAGGACGGGACAGGGGTTGTATGAGCAGTTCTTC
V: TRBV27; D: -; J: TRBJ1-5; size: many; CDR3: CASSLNRVNQPQHF; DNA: TGTGCCAGCAGTTTAAACAGGGTAAATCAGCCCCAGCATTTT
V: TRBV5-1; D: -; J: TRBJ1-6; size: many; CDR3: CASSRDGFGSPLHF; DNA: TGCGCCAGCAGCCGGGACGGATTTGGTTCACCCCTCCACTTT
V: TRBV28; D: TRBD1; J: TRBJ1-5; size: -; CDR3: CASRRRTGGALGSQPQHF; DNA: TGTGCCAGCAGGAGACGAACAGGGGGCGCGTTGGGAAGTCAGCCCCAGCATTTT
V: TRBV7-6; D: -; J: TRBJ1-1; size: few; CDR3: CASSLQEQFEAFF; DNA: TGTGCCAGCAGCTTACAGGAACAGTTTGAAGCTTTCTTT
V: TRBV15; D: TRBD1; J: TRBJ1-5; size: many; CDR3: CATRLEGGGGNQPQHF; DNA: TGTGCCACCAGACTAGAGGGAGGGGGCGGAAATCAGCCCCAGCATTTT
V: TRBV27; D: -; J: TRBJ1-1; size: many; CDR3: CASSSLTAGGGTEAFF; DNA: TGTGCCAGCAGCTCGCTTACCGCGGGTGGCGGCACTGAAGCTTTCTTT
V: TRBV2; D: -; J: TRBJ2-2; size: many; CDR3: CASSDRLGADLFF; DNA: TGTGCCAGCAGTGATAGGTTAGGGGCGGATTTGTTTTTT
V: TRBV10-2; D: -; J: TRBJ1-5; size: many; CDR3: CASSVSIGVRGQPQHF; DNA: TGCGCCAGCAGTGTTTCGATAGGGGTCCGGGGTCAGCCCCAGCATTTT
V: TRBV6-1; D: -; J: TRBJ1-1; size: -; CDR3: CASSERGGGSRTEAFF; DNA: TGTGCCAGCAGTGAGAGGGGGGGGGGAAGTAGGACTGAAGCTTTCTTT
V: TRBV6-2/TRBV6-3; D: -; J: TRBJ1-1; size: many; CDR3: CASSYGGTPLEAFF; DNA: TGTGCCAGCAGTTACGGGGGGACACCCCTTGAAGCTTTCTTT
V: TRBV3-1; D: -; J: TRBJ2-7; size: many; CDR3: CASSHGGKGYEQYF; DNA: TGTGCCAGCAGCCACGGGGGTAAGGGCTACGAGCAGTACTTC
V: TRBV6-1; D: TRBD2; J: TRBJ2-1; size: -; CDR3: CAGSAAPSGLAGVRNEQFF; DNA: TGTGCCGGCAGTGCAGCCCCGTCGGGACTAGCGGGGGTTCGTAATGAGCAGTTCTTC
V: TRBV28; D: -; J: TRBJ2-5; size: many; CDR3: CASSFGGKETQYF; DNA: TGTGCCAGCAGTTTTGGCGGGAAAGAGACCCAGTACTTC
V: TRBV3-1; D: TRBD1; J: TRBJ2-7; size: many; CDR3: CASSRGDRGHEQYF; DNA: TGTGCCAGCAGCCGGGGGGACAGGGGACACGAGCAGTACTTC
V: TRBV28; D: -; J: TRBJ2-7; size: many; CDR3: CASSQPRTPAYEQYF; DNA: TGTGCCAGCAGCCAACCTCGGACCCCAGCCTACGAGCAGTACTTC
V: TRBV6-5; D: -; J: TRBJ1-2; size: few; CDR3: CASSHGANYGYTF; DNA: TGTGCCAGCAGTCACGGAGCTAACTATGGCTACACCTTC
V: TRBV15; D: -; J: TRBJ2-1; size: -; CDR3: CATSFDGARQFF; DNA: TGTGCCACCAGCTTTGATGGGGCCCGGCAGTTCTTC
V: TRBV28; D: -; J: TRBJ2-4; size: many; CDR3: CASSLRAVLNIQYF; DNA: TGTGCCAGCAGTTTGCGGGCAGTCCTAAACATTCAGTACTTC
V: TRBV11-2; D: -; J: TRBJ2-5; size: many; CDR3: CASTPSGSQETQYF; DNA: TGTGCCAGCACCCCAAGCGGTAGCCAAGAGACCCAGTACTTC